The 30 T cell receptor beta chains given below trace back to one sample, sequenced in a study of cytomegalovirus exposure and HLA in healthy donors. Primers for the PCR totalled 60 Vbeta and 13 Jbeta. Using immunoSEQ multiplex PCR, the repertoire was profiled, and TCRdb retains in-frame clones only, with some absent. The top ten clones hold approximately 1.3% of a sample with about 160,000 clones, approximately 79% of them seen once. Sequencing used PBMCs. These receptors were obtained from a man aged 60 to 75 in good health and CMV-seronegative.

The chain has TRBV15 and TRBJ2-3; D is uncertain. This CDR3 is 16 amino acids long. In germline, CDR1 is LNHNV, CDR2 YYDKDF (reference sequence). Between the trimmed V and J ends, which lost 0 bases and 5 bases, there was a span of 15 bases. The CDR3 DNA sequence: TGTGCCACCAGCAGAGATCACTTCCCGTCAAGAGATACGCAGTATTTT. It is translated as CATSRDHFPSRDTQYF.

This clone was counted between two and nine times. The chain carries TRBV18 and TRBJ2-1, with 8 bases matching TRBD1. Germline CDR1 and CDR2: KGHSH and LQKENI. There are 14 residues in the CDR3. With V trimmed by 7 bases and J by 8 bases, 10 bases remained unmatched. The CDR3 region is CASFSRQGFDEQFF. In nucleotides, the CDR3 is TGTGCCAGCTTCTCCAGACAGGGGTTCGATGAGCAGTTCTTC.

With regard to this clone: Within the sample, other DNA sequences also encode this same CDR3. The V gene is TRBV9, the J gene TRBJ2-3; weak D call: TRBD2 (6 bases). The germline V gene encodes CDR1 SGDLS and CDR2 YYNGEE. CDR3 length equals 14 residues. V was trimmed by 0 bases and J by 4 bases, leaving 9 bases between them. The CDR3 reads CASSVAGRPDTQYF. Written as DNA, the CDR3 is TGTGCCAGCAGCGTAGCAGGGAGGCCAGATACGCAGTATTTT.

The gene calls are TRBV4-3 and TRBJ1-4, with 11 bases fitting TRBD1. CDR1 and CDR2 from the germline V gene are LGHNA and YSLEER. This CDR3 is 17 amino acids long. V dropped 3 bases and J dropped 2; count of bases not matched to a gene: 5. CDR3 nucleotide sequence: TGCGCCAGCAGCCAGGGGACAGGGGGTATCACTAATGAAAAACTGTTTTTT. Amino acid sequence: CASSQGTGGITNEKLFF.

CDR3 nucleotide sequence: TGCACCAGCAGCCAAGTTCCGAGCGGGATCTCCTACGAGCAGTACTTC. Protein: CTSSQVPSGISYEQYF. The rearrangement joins TRBV1 to TRBJ2-7; whether TRBD2, the table's D call, matches the DNA was not checked. TRBV1 is a known pseudogene. The CDR3 consists of 16 residues.

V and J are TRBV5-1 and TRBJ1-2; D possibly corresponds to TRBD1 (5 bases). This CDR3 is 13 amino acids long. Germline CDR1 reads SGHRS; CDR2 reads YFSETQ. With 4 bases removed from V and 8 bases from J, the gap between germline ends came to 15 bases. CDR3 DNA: TGCGCCAGCAGCCCCAACGACAGATCCGGCTACACCTTC. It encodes CASSPNDRSGYTF.

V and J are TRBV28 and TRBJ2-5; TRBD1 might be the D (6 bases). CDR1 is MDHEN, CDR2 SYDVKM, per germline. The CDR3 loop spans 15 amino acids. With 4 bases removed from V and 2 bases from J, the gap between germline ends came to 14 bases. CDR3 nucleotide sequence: TGTGCCAGCAGTTCCCATTCAGGGGAACAAGAGACCCAGTACTTC. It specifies CASSSHSGEQETQYF.

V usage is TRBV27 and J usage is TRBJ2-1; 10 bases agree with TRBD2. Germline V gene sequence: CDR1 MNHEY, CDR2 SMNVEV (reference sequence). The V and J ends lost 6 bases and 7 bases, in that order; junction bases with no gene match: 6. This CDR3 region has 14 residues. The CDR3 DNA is TGTGCCAGCAGAATAGCGGGAGGCGGTAATGAGCAGTTCTTC. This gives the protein CASRIAGGGNEQFF.

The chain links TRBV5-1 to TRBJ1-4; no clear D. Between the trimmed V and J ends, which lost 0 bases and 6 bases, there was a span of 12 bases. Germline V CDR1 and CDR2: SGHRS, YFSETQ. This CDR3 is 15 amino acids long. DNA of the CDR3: TGCGCCAGCAGCTTGGCCGGAGCCCTTGATGAAAAACTGTTTTTT. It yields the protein CASSLAGALDEKLFF. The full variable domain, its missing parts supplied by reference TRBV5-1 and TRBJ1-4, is KAGVTQTPRYLIKTRGQQVTLSCSPISGHRSVSWYQQTPGQGLQFLFEYFSETQRNKGNFPGRFSGRQFSNSRSEMNVSTLELGDSALYLCASSLAGALDEKLFFGSGTQLSVL.

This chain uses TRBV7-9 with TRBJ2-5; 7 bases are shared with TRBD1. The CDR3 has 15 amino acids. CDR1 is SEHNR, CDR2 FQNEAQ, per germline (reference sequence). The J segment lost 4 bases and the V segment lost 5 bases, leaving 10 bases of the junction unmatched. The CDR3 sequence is CASSRSEGAGETQYF. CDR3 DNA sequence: TGTGCCAGCAGCCGAAGTGAGGGGGCTGGAGAGACCCAGTACTTC.

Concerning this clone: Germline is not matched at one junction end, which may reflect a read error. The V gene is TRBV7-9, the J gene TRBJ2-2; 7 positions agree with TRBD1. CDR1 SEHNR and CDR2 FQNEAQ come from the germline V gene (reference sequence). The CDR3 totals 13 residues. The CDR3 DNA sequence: TGTGCCAGCAGGCTACAGGGGACCGGGGAGCTGTCTTTT. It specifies CASRLQGTGELSF.

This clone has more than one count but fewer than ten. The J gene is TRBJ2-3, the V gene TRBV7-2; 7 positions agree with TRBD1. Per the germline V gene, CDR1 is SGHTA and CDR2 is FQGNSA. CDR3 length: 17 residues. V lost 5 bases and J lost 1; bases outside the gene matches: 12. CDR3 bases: TGTGCCAGCAGCCAAGGGTTTAACAGGGGTCGCACAGATACGCAGTATTTT. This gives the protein CASSQGFNRGRTDTQYF. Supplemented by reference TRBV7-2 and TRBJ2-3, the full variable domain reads GAGVSQSPSNKVTEKGKDVELRCDPISGHTALYWYRQSLGQGLEFLIYFQGNSAPDKSGLPSDRFSAERTGGSVSTLTIQRTQQEDSAVYLCASSQGFNRGRTDTQYFGPGTRLTVL.

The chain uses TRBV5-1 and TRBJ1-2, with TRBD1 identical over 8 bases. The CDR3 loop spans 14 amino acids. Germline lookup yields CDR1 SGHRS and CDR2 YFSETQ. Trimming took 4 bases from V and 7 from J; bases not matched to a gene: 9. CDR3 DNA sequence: TGCGCCAGCAGCCCCCAGGGGGCGAGTCTTGGCTACACCTTC. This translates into CASSPQGASLGYTF.

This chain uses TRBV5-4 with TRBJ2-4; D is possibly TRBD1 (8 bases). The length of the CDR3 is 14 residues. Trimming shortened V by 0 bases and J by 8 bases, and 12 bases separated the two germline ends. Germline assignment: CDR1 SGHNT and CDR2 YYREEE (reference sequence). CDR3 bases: TGTGCCAGCAGCTTGGACAGGGGGGGAGACATTCAGTACTTC. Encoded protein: CASSLDRGGDIQYF. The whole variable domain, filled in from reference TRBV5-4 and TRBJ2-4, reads ETGVTQSPTHLIKTRGQQVTLRCSSQSGHNTVSWYQQALGQGPQFIFQYYREEENGRGNFPPRFSGLQFPNYSSELNVNALELDDSALYLCASSLDRGGDIQYFGAGTRLSVL.

Here the CDR3 DNA reads TGTGCCAGCGGGCGCGGAAACACCATATATTTT. Its translation is CASGRGNTIYF. The chain links TRBV28 to TRBJ1-3; D is unresolved. Germline V lookup: CDR1 MDHEN, CDR2 SYDVKM. V gave up 8 bases and J gave up 4 bases, with 6 bases separating them. The CDR3 totals 11 residues.

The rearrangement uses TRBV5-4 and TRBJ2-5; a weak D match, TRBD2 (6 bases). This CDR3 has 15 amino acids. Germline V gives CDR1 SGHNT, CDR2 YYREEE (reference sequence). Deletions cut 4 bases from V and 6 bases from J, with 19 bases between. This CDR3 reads CASSHQGGGRQTQYF. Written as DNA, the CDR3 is TGTGCCAGCAGCCACCAGGGCGGAGGGAGACAGACCCAGTACTTC.

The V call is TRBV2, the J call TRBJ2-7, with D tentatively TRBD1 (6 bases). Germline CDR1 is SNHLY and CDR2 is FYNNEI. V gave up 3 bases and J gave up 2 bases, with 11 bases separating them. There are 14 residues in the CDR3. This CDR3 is CASSDGQGPYEQYF. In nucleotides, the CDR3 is TGTGCCAGCAGTGACGGGCAGGGGCCCTACGAGCAGTACTTC.

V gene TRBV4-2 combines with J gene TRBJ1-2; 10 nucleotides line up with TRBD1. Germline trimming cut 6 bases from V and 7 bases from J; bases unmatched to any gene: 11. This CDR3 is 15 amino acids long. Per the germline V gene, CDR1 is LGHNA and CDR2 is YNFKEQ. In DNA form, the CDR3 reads TGTGCCAGCAGTCAACCGGGACAGGGGTTTACTGGCTACACCTTC. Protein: CASSQPGQGFTGYTF.

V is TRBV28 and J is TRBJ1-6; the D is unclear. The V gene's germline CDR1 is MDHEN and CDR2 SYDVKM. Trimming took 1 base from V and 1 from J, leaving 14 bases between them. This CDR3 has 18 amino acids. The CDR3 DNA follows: TGTGCCAGCAGTTTATCATTCGTGAGGGTGTCCTATAATTCACCCCTCCACTTT. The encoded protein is CASSLSFVRVSYNSPLHF.

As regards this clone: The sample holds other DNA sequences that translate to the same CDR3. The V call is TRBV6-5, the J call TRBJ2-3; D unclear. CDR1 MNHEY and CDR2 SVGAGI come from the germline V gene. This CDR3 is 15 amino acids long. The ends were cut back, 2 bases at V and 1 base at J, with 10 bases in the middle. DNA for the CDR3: TGTGCCAGCAGTTACGCCGAAGGAGGCACAGATACGCAGTATTTT. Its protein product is CASSYAEGGTDTQYF.

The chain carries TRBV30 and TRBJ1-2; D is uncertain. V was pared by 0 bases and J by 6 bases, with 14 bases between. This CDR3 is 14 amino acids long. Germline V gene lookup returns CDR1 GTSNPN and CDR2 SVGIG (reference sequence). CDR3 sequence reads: CAWSVQMGADGYTF. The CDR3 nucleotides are TGTGCCTGGAGTGTACAAATGGGAGCGGATGGCTACACCTTC.

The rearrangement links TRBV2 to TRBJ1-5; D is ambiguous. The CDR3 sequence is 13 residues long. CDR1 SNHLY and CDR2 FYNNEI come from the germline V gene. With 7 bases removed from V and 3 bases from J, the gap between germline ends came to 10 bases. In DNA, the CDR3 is TGTGCCAGCACCGCGGAAATCAATCAGCCCCAGCATTTT. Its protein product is CASTAEINQPQHF. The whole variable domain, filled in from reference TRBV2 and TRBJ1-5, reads EPEVTQTPSHQVTQMGQEVILRCVPISNHLYFYWYRQILGQKVEFLVSFYNNEISEKSEIFDDQFSVERPDGSNFTLKIRSTKLEDSAMYFCASTAEINQPQHFGDGTRLSIL.

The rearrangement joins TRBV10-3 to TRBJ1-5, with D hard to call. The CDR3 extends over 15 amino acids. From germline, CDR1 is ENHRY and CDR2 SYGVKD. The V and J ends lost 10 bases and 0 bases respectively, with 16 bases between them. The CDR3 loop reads CATRGVGNSNQPQHF. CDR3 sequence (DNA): TGTGCCACCCGCGGGGTAGGAAATAGCAATCAGCCCCAGCATTTT.

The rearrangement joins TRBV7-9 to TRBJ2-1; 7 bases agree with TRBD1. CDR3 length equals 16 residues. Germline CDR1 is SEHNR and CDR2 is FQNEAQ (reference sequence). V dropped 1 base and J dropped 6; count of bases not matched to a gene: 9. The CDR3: CASSLDEGARFNEQFF. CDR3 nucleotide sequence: TGTGCCAGCAGCTTAGACGAGGGGGCGCGGTTCAATGAGCAGTTCTTC.

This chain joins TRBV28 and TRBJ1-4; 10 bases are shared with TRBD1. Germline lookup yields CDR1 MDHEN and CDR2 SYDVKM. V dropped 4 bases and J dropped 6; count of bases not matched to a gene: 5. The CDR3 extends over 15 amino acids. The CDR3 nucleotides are TGTGCCAGCAGTTCCTTCGGGACAGGGGATGAAAAACTGTTTTTT. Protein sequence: CASSSFGTGDEKLFF.

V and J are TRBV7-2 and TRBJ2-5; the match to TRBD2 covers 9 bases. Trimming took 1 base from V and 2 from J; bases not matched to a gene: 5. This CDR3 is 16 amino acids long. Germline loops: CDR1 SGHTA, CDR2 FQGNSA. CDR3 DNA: TGTGCCAGCAGCTTAGATAGCGGGAGTAGGCAAGAGACCCAGTACTTC. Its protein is CASSLDSGSRQETQYF. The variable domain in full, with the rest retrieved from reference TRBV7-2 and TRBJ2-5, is GAGVSQSPSNKVTEKGKDVELRCDPISGHTALYWYRQSLGQGLEFLIYFQGNSAPDKSGLPSDRFSAERTGGSVSTLTIQRTQQEDSAVYLCASSLDSGSRQETQYFGPGTRLLVL.

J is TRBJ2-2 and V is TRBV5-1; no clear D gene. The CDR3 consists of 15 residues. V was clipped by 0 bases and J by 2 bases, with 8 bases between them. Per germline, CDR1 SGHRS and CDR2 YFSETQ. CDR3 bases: TGCGCCAGCAGCTTGGAACAACCCAACACCGGGGAGCTGTTTTTT. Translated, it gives CASSLEQPNTGELFF.

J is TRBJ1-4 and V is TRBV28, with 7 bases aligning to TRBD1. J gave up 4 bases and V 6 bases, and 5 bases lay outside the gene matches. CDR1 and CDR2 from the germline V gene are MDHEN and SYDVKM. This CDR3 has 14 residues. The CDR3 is CASRNRGSNEKLFF. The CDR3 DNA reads TGTGCCAGCAGAAACAGGGGAAGTAATGAAAAACTGTTTTTT.

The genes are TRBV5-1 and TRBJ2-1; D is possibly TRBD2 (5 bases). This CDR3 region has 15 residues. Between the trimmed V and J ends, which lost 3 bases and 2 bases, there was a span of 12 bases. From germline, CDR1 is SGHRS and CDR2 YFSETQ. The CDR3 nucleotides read TGCGCCAGCAGCTCCGGGGAGCAAACCTACAATGAGCAGTTCTTC. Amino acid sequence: CASSSGEQTYNEQFF.

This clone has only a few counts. CDR3 residues: CASSSRGLGNTIYF. As DNA, the CDR3 is TGTGCCAGCAGCTCCAGGGGGCTTGGAAACACCATATATTTT. J is TRBJ1-3 and V is TRBV6-5; 8 bases are a match to TRBD1. This CDR3 comprises 14 residues. After removal of 6 bases from V and 3 bases from J, the junction contained 4 bases not matched to a gene. Germline values: CDR1 MNHEY, CDR2 SVGAGI.